Listed below are T cell receptor beta chains from one sample, sequenced in a study of shared clonotypes between healthy human individuals. TCRdb's table, derived via immunoSEQ multiplex PCR, lists solely in-frame clones and lacks some. In the table there are about 2 million clones, about 95% of which are singletons. Sequenced: naive CD8+ T cells sorted from blood. These TCRs come from a man between 18 and 35 years old in good health. Each CDR3 is given with its conserved first and last residue. A D gene is named only where the DNA matches it firmly. Clone size appears in some rows only: once, few, many, or a class for an expanded clone.

D	V	J	size	DNA	CDR3
TRBD1	TRBV7-9	TRBJ1-1	-	TGTGCCAGCAGCTTGCCGGGACAGGGAAACACTGAAGCTTTCTTT	CASSLPGQGNTEAFF
-	TRBV13	TRBJ2-5	-	TGTGCCAGCAGCTTAAGGGGGCAAGAGACCCAGTACTTC	CASSLRGQETQYF
-	TRBV10-3	TRBJ2-7	-	TGTGCCATCAGTGCAGGCTACGAGCAGTACTTC	CAISAGYEQYF
-	TRBV5-1	TRBJ2-1	-	TGCGCCAGCAGTACGGACGGGGGAGATGATGAGCAGTTCTTC	CASSTDGGDDEQFF
-	TRBV7-6	TRBJ1-3	-	TGTGCCAGCAGCTTAGCGAATGGGGGAAACACCATATATTTT	CASSLANGGNTIYF
-	TRBV27	TRBJ2-1	-	TGTGCCAGCAGTTTATTGGAGTGGGATGAGCAGTTCTTC	CASSLLEWDEQFF
TRBD2	TRBV7-2	TRBJ2-7	-	TGTGCCAGCAGCTTAGGTATCCTCGCGAGCGGGAGCCCCTACGAGCAGTACTTC	CASSLGILASGSPYEQYF
-	TRBV9	TRBJ1-3	once	TGTGCCAGCAGCGTAGCAGCTTCTGGAAACACCATATATTTT	CASSVAASGNTIYF
TRBD1	TRBV28	TRBJ1-2	-	TGTGCCAGCAGCCTTACCGGGACAGTTAACTATGGCTACACCTTC	CASSLTGTVNYGYTF
-	TRBV11-2	TRBJ2-7	-	TGTGCCAGCAGCTTAGAAGCCCCAGAGCAGTACTTC	CASSLEAPEQYF
-	TRBV5-5	TRBJ1-1	-	TGTGCCAGCAGCTTGGCAGGCTCGAACACTGAAGCTTTCTTT	CASSLAGSNTEAFF
-	TRBV28	TRBJ2-7	-	TGTGCCAGCAGTTTCGGGACCCCCTACGAGCAGTACTTC	CASSFGTPYEQYF
-	TRBV27	TRBJ1-5	-	TGTGCCAGCAGTAGCTCACAGGGCGAAAGCAATCAGCCCCAGCATTTT	CASSSSQGESNQPQHF
-	TRBV4-1	TRBJ2-7	-	TGCGCCAGCAGCGAAGGGGGGGCTGGCTACGAGCAGTACTTC	CASSEGGAGYEQYF
TRBD2	TRBV19	TRBJ2-7	-	TGTGCCAGTAGTATCGGGACTAGCGGATACGGGGTAGCCTACGAGCAGTACTTC	CASSIGTSGYGVAYEQYF
TRBD1	TRBV5-1	TRBJ2-7	-	TGCGCCAGCAGCCCCGGGACAGTTTTCTACGAGCAGTACTTC	CASSPGTVFYEQYF
TRBD1	TRBV30	TRBJ2-2	-	TGTGCCTGGGTCGACAGGGCGGGCACCGGGGAGCTGTTTTTT	CAWVDRAGTGELFF
-	TRBV4-3	TRBJ1-6	-	TGCGCCAGCAGCCAGCGGGCTCGGGGGGCCGATAATTCACCCCTCCACTTT	CASSQRARGADNSPLHF
-	TRBV30	TRBJ2-1	-	TGTGCCTGGGGGACGGTCTACAATGAGCAGTTCTTC	CAWGTVYNEQFF
-	TRBV4-1	TRBJ2-3	-	TGCGCCAGCAGCCCACTGGACGAACAGTGGGATTTCACAGATACGCAGTATTTT	CASSPLDEQWDFTDTQYF
-	TRBV13	TRBJ2-1	once	TGTGCCAGCAGCTCCTTTATATTCGGCTCCTACAATGAGCAGTTCTTC	CASSSFIFGSYNEQFF
TRBD1	TRBV15	TRBJ1-5	-	TGTGCCACCAGCACCGACAGGGGGCGGAATCAGCCCCAGCATTTT	CATSTDRGRNQPQHF
TRBD2	TRBV4-3	TRBJ2-5	-	TGCGCCAGCAGCCGAACGCATATCGGACTAGCGGGACTAGAGACCCAGTACTTC	CASSRTHIGLAGLETQYF
-	TRBV27	TRBJ2-7	-	TGTGCCAGCAGCCCATCAGCCGGGACGGGCACCTACGAGCAGTACTTC	CASSPSAGTGTYEQYF
-	TRBV4-2	TRBJ1-1	-	TGTGCCAGCAGCCAAGATGGGCCTAAGGTAGCTTTCTTT	CASSQDGPKVAFF
-	TRBV5-6	TRBJ2-7	-	TGTGCCAGCAGCTTGGCGGGGGCTTCCTACGAGCAGTACTTC	CASSLAGASYEQYF
TRBD1	TRBV6-1	TRBJ1-1	-	TGTGCCAGCAGTGACCCACCGGGACAGGGAAACACTGAAGCTTTCTTT	CASSDPPGQGNTEAFF
TRBD1	TRBV7-6	TRBJ1-3	-	TGTGCCAGCAGCTTAGGGACAGGGTTCGGAAACACCATATATTTT	CASSLGTGFGNTIYF
TRBD1	TRBV7-8	TRBJ2-3	-	TGTGCCAGCAGCACTGACAGGGGCATCTCCACAGATACGCAGTATTTT	CASSTDRGISTDTQYF
TRBD1	TRBV7-3	TRBJ2-2	-	TGTGCCAGCAGCTCAAGCCAGGACAGGGGGATCACCGGGGAGCTGTTTTTT	CASSSSQDRGITGELFF
-	TRBV30	TRBJ2-3	-	TGTGCCTGGAGTGGGGACACAACTAGCACAGATACGCAGTATTTT	CAWSGDTTSTDTQYF
TRBD1	TRBV19	TRBJ2-7	once	TGTGCCAGTAGCAGACAGGGCTACGAGCAGTACTTC	CASSRQGYEQYF
-	TRBV5-1	TRBJ1-5	-	TGCGCCAGCAGCTTGAATGCCAACAGCAATCAGCCCCAGCATTTT	CASSLNANSNQPQHF
-	TRBV6-6	TRBJ2-7	-	TGTGCCAGCAGTGTAGGGGACACAGACTACGAGCAGTACTTC	CASSVGDTDYEQYF
-	TRBV2	TRBJ2-7	-	TGTGCCAGCAGTGACGTCGCATACGAGCAGTACTTC	CASSDVAYEQYF
-	TRBV4-3	TRBJ1-4	-	TGCGCCAGCAGCCGGGGGGGCGCGCCTGAAAAACTGTTTTTT	CASSRGGAPEKLFF
-	TRBV4-1	TRBJ2-7	-	TGCGCCAGCAGCCCCCCTGGGAGGATAGGATACGAGCAGTACTTC	CASSPPGRIGYEQYF
-	TRBV27	TRBJ1-1	-	TGTGCCAGCAGTTTATTCTTGCCAGGGATGAACACTGAAGCTTTCTTT	CASSLFLPGMNTEAFF
-	TRBV9	TRBJ2-1	-	TGTGCCAGCAGCGACGACGGTTCCTACAATGAGCAGTTCTTC	CASSDDGSYNEQFF
TRBD1	TRBV19	TRBJ1-1	-	TGTGCCAGTAGTATGGGGGGGACAGGGGAGTTGGCTTTCTTT	CASSMGGTGELAFF
-	TRBV5-4	TRBJ1-4	-	TGTGCCAGCAGCCTGGGGGGGGAAAAACTGTTTTTT	CASSLGGEKLFF
TRBD2	TRBV4-1	TRBJ2-7	-	TGCGCCAGCAGCCAAGAAGTACGCGGGGGGGCCTACGAGCAGTACTTC	CASSQEVRGGAYEQYF
TRBD1	TRBV27	TRBJ2-2	-	TGTGCCAACCAATACGTCGGACAGGCGAACACCGGGGAGCTGTTTTTT	CANQYVGQANTGELFF
-	TRBV19	TRBJ1-5	-	TGTGCCAGTATGGAGGAAGCATATAGCAATCAGCCCCAGCATTTT	CASMEEAYSNQPQHF
TRBD1	TRBV6-5	TRBJ1-6	-	TGTGCCAGCAGTTACGGGGGACAGGGAGAATCACCCCTCCACTTT	CASSYGGQGESPLHF
-	TRBV7-9	TRBJ2-3	-	TGTGCCAGCACTCCTGAACCGCTCACAGATACGCAGTATTTT	CASTPEPLTDTQYF
TRBD1	TRBV5-4	TRBJ2-7	-	TGTGCCAGCAGCCGGGGACAGGGCGTGGGCGAGCAGTACTTC	CASSRGQGVGEQYF
TRBD1	TRBV9	TRBJ1-1	-	TGTGCCAGCAGCGGACAGGGGGCAAGGGACACTGAAGCTTTCTTT	CASSGQGARDTEAFF
-	TRBV5-6	TRBJ2-2	once	TGTGCCAGCACTGAGAACACCGGGGAGCTGTTTTTT	CASTENTGELFF
-	TRBV28	TRBJ2-2	-	TGTGCCAGCAGTCTCGTAGAGGGGATTAACACCGGGGAGCTGTTTTTT	CASSLVEGINTGELFF
TRBD2	TRBV7-9	TRBJ2-5	-	TGTGCCAGCAGCTTCGAAAGCGGGGGGTTGGAGACCCAGTACTTC	CASSFESGGLETQYF
-	TRBV5-1	TRBJ2-3	-	TGCGCCAGCAGCTTGGGGGTGGATAGCACAGATACGCAGTATTTT	CASSLGVDSTDTQYF
-	TRBV5-4	TRBJ1-2	-	TGTGCCAGCAGCTACGGGGGGAACTATGGCTACACCTTC	CASSYGGNYGYTF
TRBD1	TRBV9	TRBJ2-2	-	TGTGCCAGCAGCGACGACAGGGACACCGGGGAGCTGTTTTTT	CASSDDRDTGELFF
-	TRBV30	TRBJ2-2	-	TGTGCCTGGGCGGGATGGGGGGCCGCCGGGGAGCTGTTTTTT	CAWAGWGAAGELFF
-	TRBV28	TRBJ2-5	few	TGTGCCAGCAGTTTTGCAGGGATCCAAGAGACCCAGTACTTC	CASSFAGIQETQYF